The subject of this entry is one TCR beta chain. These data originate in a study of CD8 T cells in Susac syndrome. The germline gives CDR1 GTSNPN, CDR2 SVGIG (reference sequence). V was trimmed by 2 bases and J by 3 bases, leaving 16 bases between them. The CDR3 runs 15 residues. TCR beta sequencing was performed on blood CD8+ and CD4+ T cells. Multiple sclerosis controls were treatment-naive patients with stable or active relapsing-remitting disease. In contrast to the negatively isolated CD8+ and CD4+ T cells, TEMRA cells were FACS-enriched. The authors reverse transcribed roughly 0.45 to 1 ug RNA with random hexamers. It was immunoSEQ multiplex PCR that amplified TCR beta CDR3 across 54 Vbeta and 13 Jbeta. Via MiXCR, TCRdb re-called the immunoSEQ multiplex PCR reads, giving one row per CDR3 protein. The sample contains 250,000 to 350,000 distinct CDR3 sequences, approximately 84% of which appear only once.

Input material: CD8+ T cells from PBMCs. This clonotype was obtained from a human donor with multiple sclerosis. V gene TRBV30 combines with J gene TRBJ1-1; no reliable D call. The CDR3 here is CAWSFPFSGDTEAFF. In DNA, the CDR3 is TGTGCCTGGAGTTTTCCTTTTAGCGGGGACACTGAAGCTTTCTTT.